What follows are 13 T cell receptor beta chains derived from one specimen sequenced in a study of blood T cell repertoires in COVID-19. Assay: immunoSEQ multiplex PCR; the TCRdb copy retains only in-frame clones and omits some. This table holds approximately 90,000 clones, 80% to 85% found once. Sequenced input: peripheral blood. The receptors were gathered from a woman older than 75 with active or convalescent COVID-19.

This rearrangement joins TRBV28 to TRBJ1-1; 7 bases align to TRBD1. Germline V CDR1 and CDR2: MDHEN, SYDVKM. After removal of 6 bases from V and 0 bases from J, the junction contained 1 base not matched to a gene. There are 13 residues in the CDR3. The CDR3 protein is CASRGQLNTEAFF. CDR3 bases: TGTGCCAGCAGGGGACAGCTGAACACTGAAGCTTTCTTT.

The J gene is TRBJ2-1, the V gene TRBV15; 15 bases agree with TRBD2. CDR3 length equals 15 residues. Trimming cost V 3 bases and J 10 bases; bases outside gene matches: 4. Germline assignment: CDR1 LNHNV and CDR2 YYDKDF (reference sequence). The CDR3 is CATSRGLAGGTEQFF. CDR3 nucleotide sequence: TGTGCCACCAGCAGGGGACTAGCGGGAGGCACAGAGCAGTTCTTC.

This sequence joins TRBV7-2 and TRBJ2-7; 13 nucleotides line up with TRBD2. J gave up 4 bases and V 5 bases, and 5 bases lay outside the gene matches. From germline, CDR1 is SGHTA and CDR2 FQGNSA. This CDR3 is built from 15 residues. The CDR3 coding sequence is TGTGCCAGCAGCGTAGGACTAGCGGGGGTATACGAGCAGTACTTC. The encoded protein is CASSVGLAGVYEQYF.

This chain uses TRBV6-5 with TRBJ1-2, with D perhaps TRBD1 (6 bases). CDR1 and CDR2 (germline): MNHEY, SVGAGI. Trimming took 5 bases from V and 4 from J, leaving 14 bases between them. CDR3 length equals 14 residues. For the CDR3, the DNA is TGTGCCAGCAGTCCTTTTACAGGGTTCTATGGCTACACCTTC. As protein: CASSPFTGFYGYTF.

The sample holds one count of this clone. The chain joins TRBV6-5 to TRBJ1-1; D is possibly TRBD1 (5 bases). Trimming left V 5 bases short and J 3 bases short, with 13 bases between. This CDR3 comprises 14 residues. Germline assignment: CDR1 MNHEY and CDR2 SVGAGI. The CDR3 nucleotides read TGTGCCAGCAGTCCTCCCGGGGGGTACACTGAAGCTTTCTTT. This encodes CASSPPGGYTEAFF.

The gene calls are TRBV12-3 or TRBV12-4 and TRBJ1-5; TRBD1 is a possible D gene (6 bases). V lost 8 bases and J 3 bases, leaving 11 bases between the germline ends. CDR3 length equals 13 residues. The DNA for the CDR3 is TGTGCCAGCCGACAGGAGTACAATCAGCCCCAGCATTTT. As protein: CASRQEYNQPQHF.

The chain uses TRBV27 and TRBJ2-1; TRBD2 matches 12 bases. This CDR3 is built from 16 residues. Losses at the gene ends were 5 bases for V and 3 bases for J; bases not matched to a gene: 5. Germline CDR1 is MNHEY and CDR2 is SMNVEV (reference sequence). CDR3 amino acids: CASSPWGLAGYNEQFF. The CDR3 DNA sequence: TGTGCCAGCAGTCCATGGGGACTAGCGGGCTACAATGAGCAGTTCTTC.

The chain carries TRBV7-3 and TRBJ2-1; D gene ambiguous. The ends were cut back, 5 bases at V and 0 bases at J, with 17 bases in the middle. This CDR3 is 17 amino acids long. CDR1 and CDR2 (germline): SGHTA, FQGTGA. The CDR3 here is CASSPYAGQTSYNEQFF. CDR3 nucleotides: TGTGCCAGCAGCCCCTACGCTGGGCAGACCTCCTACAATGAGCAGTTCTTC.

This clone has more than one count but fewer than ten. The chain couples TRBV6-1 to TRBJ1-5, with D unresolved. Trimming pared 1 base from V and 4 bases from J, leaving 8 bases between. Per germline, CDR1 MNHNS and CDR2 SASEGT. The CDR3 has 14 residues. The CDR3 DNA reads as TGTGCCAGCAGTGAAGGAGGCCCAAATCAGCCCCAGCATTTT. Translated: CASSEGGPNQPQHF.

This clone occurred a few times. DNA of the CDR3: TGTGCCAGCACGGGGGGGGCCCTTCAAGAAGGGCAGTTCTTC. Its translation is CASTGGALQEGQFF. This chain connects TRBV2 to TRBJ2-1; 8 nucleotides agree with TRBD2. Trimming took 7 bases from V and 12 from J; bases not matched to a gene: 14. Germline CDR1 SNHLY, CDR2 FYNNEI. CDR3 length: 14 amino acids.

The chain is built from TRBV5-5 and TRBJ2-3, with TRBD2 as a possible D gene (6 bases). CDR3 length: 16 amino acids. From germline, CDR1 is SGHKS and CDR2 YYEKEE (reference sequence). V was cut by 1 base and J by 0 bases, with 12 bases left in between. The CDR3 protein is CASSLLRGASTDTQYF. CDR3 sequence (DNA): TGTGCCAGCAGCTTGCTGCGGGGTGCTAGCACAGATACGCAGTATTTT.

The chain employs TRBV6-2 or TRBV6-3 and TRBJ1-1, with 8 bases matching TRBD1. The CDR3 runs 13 residues. The germline V gene encodes CDR1 MNHEY and CDR2 SVGEGT. V lost 5 bases, J lost 4 bases, and 3 bases stayed unmatched. CDR3 in DNA: TGTGCCAGCAGTCCCACAGGGGGCACTGAAGCTTTCTTT. The encoded protein is CASSPTGGTEAFF.

V and J are TRBV6-4 and TRBJ2-1; TRBD1 matches at 8 bases. The ends lost 5 bases at V and 6 bases at J; junction bases unmatched: 9. This CDR3 contains 15 residues. Germline V lookup: CDR1 MRHNA, CDR2 SNTAGT. The CDR3: CASSLEVRGPNEQFF. The CDR3 DNA reads TGTGCCAGCAGTCTAGAAGTCAGGGGGCCCAATGAGCAGTTCTTC.